This TCR beta chain stems from a study of CD8 T cells in Susac syndrome. Study conclusions and caveats: It was acknowledged in the study that the number of individuals who were included in its TCR sequencing and HLA analysis was relatively small.

This clonotype turned up a few times. The antigen remains unidentified. The V end lost 1 base, the J end lost 1 base, and 13 bases lay between the germline ends. The germline gives CDR1 SGHNT, CDR2 YYREEE (reference sequence). The CDR3 is 16 residues long. Random hexamers served to reverse transcribe roughly 0.5 to 1 ug RNA. Each CDR3 protein is one row after TCRdb ran MiXCR on the immunoSEQ multiplex PCR reads. The table lists 250,000 to 300,000 distinct CDR3 sequences, 75% to 85% of them singletons. This rearrangement joins TRBV5-4 to TRBJ2-3; D may correspond to TRBD1 or TRBD2 (5 bases each). What was sequenced was CD8+ T cells from PBMCs. The source is a human donor with multiple sclerosis. This chain's CDR3 is CASSLTGMGRTDTQYF. The CDR3 DNA reads as TGTGCCAGCAGCTTGACGGGAATGGGGCGCACAGATACGCAGTATTTT. Full variable domain (missing parts from reference TRBV5-4 and TRBJ2-3): ETGVTQSPTHLIKTRGQQVTLRCSSQSGHNTVSWYQQALGQGPQFIFQYYREEENGRGNFPPRFSGLQFPNYSSELNVNALELDDSALYLCASSLTGMGRTDTQYFGPGTRLTVL.